This T cell receptor beta chain was profiled in a study of a mutant IDH1 vaccine in newly diagnosed glioma. About the study: Weeks 1, 3, 5, 7, 11, 15, 19 and 23 were when patients received their eight vaccinations. Vaccination started 4-6 weeks after radiotherapy alone, or with temozolomide cycles. Former treatment meant radiotherapy, temozolomide, or both; the majority had gotten both.

Germline lookup yields CDR1 MGHDK and CDR2 SYGVNS. This CDR3 is built from 13 residues. V lost 6 bases to trimming and J lost 1 base, with 9 bases between them. In regard to this clone: Its antigen is currently unknown.

Sample time point: week 11, during vaccination. Topical imiquimod was applied with each vaccine dose, which held 300 ug of mutant IDH1 20-mer peptide. The table came from immunoSEQ multiplex PCR; TCRdb's copy has only in-frame clones and leaves some out. Among 100,000 to 150,000 clones listed, roughly 78% were seen once. This specimen consisted of PBMCs, obtained from a glioma patient whose treatment included an IDH1 peptide vaccine. This receptor was obtained from a man between 35 and 55 years old with glioma. The chain joins TRBV25-1 to TRBJ2-5, with no clear D. The CDR3 is CASSGVLQETQYF. CDR3 nucleotide sequence: TGTGCCAGCAGCGGTGTCCTCCAAGAGACCCAGTACTTC.